This T cell receptor (beta chain) was captured by sequencing in a study of blood T cell repertoires in COVID-19. Background on the study: Some COVID-19 samples were acute and others convalescent; all came from the United States, Italy and Spain. Nucleic acid was either cDNA or gDNA, and it came from T cells, B-cell-depleted T cells, or PBMCs.

This clone was counted between two and nine times. The V and J ends lost 6 bases and 5 bases respectively, with 11 bases between them. Germline-derived CDR1 and CDR2 are MDHEN and SYDVKM. The CDR3 extends over 12 amino acids. Authors' methods: It was from reference gene primer amplification that nucleated cell counts were estimated. The method was immunoSEQ multiplex PCR; TCRdb's version includes in-frame clones alone and lacks a portion of them. V and J calls and clone size come straight from that table; D and trimming were deduced from the DNA. The sample comprises some 38,000 clones, 85% to 90% of which are singletons, and about 25% rests with the top ten.

Sequencing was performed on peripheral blood. The rearrangement joins TRBV28 to TRBJ2-7; TRBD1 is a possible D gene (6 bases). The sequence came from a man aged 55 to 70 with active or convalescent COVID-19. CDR3 loop: CASRDRRDEQYF. The CDR3 nucleotides are TGTGCCAGCAGGGACAGACGGGACGAGCAGTACTTC.